This T cell receptor (beta chain) was recorded in a study of T cell responses to AZD1222 COVID-19 vaccine. Background on the study: It was second doses at about 4 or about 12 weeks that were pooled. Findings and caveats of the study: In the spike-specific TCR repertoire, nearly half reportedly target unmutated variant regions. Clonal diversity was possibly underestimated, and white British individuals and females predominated among donors. Increased Spike-specific TCR breadth and depth were observed after two AZD1222 doses.

The protocol was immunoSEQ multiplex PCR, while the TCRdb copy is restricted to in-frame clones and leaves out a portion. The repertoire holds about 150,000 clones, 75% to 95% seen once, with approximately 4.8% in the top ten. On this clone: What it binds is not known.

Looked up from germline, CDR1 is LNHNV and CDR2 is YYDKDF (reference sequence). The CDR3 covers 16 residues. The V and J ends lost 1 base and 1 base respectively, with 8 bases between them. This specimen was peripheral blood, taken on day 0 of AZD1222 vaccination. V is TRBV15 and J is TRBJ1-6; D is unresolved. This clonotype was sampled from an adult in good health. The CDR3 DNA reads TGTGCCACCAGCAGAGTTAGGTCTTCCTATAATTCACCCCTCCACTTT. Translated: CATSRVRSSYNSPLHF.